Each of the 2 T cell receptor beta chains below was sequenced from the same sample in a study of early T cells in non-severe SARS-CoV-2 infection. Each CDR3 protein gets one entry after TCRdb re-called the 5' RACE reads with MiXCR. The sample contains approximately 69,000 distinct CDR3 sequences, about an eighth of which appear only once. This specimen consisted of whole blood, obtained at baseline. These receptors were taken from an adult who was a healthcare worker with PCR-confirmed SARS-CoV-2 infection or an uninfected control (not recorded which).

The rearrangement joins TRBV7-7 to TRBJ2-7; unclear D gene. V was cut by 0 bases and J by 0 bases, with 15 bases left in between. The CDR3 contains 17 residues. Germline V gives CDR1 SSHAT, CDR2 FNYEAQ (reference sequence). The chain's CDR3 is CASSLAPFENDSYEQYF. CDR3 in DNA: TGTGCCAGCAGCTTAGCACCCTTTGAAAATGACTCCTACGAGCAGTACTTC.

This clonotype was counted at least ten times. Relative to the germline gene, one junction end is altered; a read error may explain this. The V call is TRBV10-3, the J call TRBJ2-3; maybe TRBD2 (6 bases). The CDR3 covers 15 residues. CDR1 ENHRY and CDR2 SYGVKD come from the germline V gene. The CDR3 protein is CAISEFGRGTDTQYF. The CDR3 DNA reads TGTGCCATCAGCGAGTTCGGGAGAGGCACAGATACGCAGTATTTT.